Below are 5 T cell receptor beta chains sequenced from a single sample in a study of T cell responses to AZD1222 COVID-19 vaccine. Sequencing was performed with immunoSEQ multiplex PCR; in TCRdb, only in-frame clones are kept and a portion is missing. Of around 150,000 clones detected, under 95% appear once; the ten largest clones hold about 3.6%. The sample consisted of peripheral blood, taken 28 days after the second AZD1222 dose. Receptors originate from an adult who received the AZD1222 COVID-19 vaccine.

V gene TRBV7-9 combines with J gene TRBJ1-6, with a possible D match to TRBD1 (6 bases). Trimming shortened V by 1 base and J by 7 bases, and 8 bases separated the two germline ends. This CDR3 is 14 amino acids long. Per the germline V gene, CDR1 is SEHNR and CDR2 is FQNEAQ (reference sequence). Here the CDR3 reads CASSLGQENSPLHF. The CDR3 DNA sequence: TGTGCCAGCAGCTTAGGACAGGAGAATTCACCCCTCCACTTT.

In DNA, the CDR3 is TGTGCCAGCAGCTACGTCGCAGGATCCTACGAGCAGTACTTC. This gives the protein CASSYVAGSYEQYF. This sequence joins TRBV5-5 and TRBJ2-7; D is ambiguous. Germline V gene data show CDR1 as SGHKS and CDR2 as YYEKEE (reference sequence). The V end was cut by 3 bases, the J end by 1 base, with 11 bases between. The CDR3 contains 14 residues.

The V call is TRBV28, the J call TRBJ2-3; no clear D. The CDR3 spans 12 residues. Germline loops: CDR1 MDHEN, CDR2 SYDVKM. Trimming removed 5 bases at V and 0 bases at J, with 3 bases between. CDR3 nucleotides: TGTGCCAGCAGTCCGAGCACAGATACGCAGTATTTT. It is translated as CASSPSTDTQYF.

This clone has only a few counts. The chain recombines TRBV18 with TRBJ1-2, with unresolved D. Germline V gene sequence: CDR1 KGHSH, CDR2 LQKENI. V was cut by 3 bases and J by 8 bases, with 13 bases left in between. CDR3 size: 13 residues. CDR3 DNA sequence: TGTGCCAGCTCACCGACCCCCTATAGGGGCTACACCTTC. Translation gives CASSPTPYRGYTF.

The chain links TRBV28 to TRBJ1-6; D is undetermined. Trimming took 4 bases from V and 0 from J, leaving 13 bases between them. CDR1 is MDHEN and CDR2 is SYDVKM in the germline V gene. This CDR3 has 17 amino acids. CDR3 residues: CASSYLERSSYNSPLHF. CDR3 nucleotide sequence: TGTGCCAGCAGTTATTTAGAGAGGAGCTCCTATAATTCACCCCTCCACTTT.